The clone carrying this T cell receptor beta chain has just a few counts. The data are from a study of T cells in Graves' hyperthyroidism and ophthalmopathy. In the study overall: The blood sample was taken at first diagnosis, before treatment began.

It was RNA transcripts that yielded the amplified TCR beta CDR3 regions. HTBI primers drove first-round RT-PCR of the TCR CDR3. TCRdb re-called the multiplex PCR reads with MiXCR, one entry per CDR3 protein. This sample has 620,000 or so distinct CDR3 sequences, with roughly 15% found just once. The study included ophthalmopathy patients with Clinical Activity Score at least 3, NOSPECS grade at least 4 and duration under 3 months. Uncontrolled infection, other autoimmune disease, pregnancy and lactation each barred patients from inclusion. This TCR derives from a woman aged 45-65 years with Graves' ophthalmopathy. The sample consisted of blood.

The CDR3 coding sequence is TGTGCCAGCAGGTACAGGGGGCGCGAAGCTTTCTTT. As protein: CASRYRGREAFF. The rearrangement links TRBV27 to TRBJ1-1; the match to TRBD1 covers 9 bases. There are 12 residues in the CDR3. CDR1 is MNHEY and CDR2 is SMNVEV in the germline V gene (reference sequence). The trim removed 6 bases at V and 8 bases at J, leaving 4 bases unmatched.